Given below is one T cell receptor (beta chain) in context. As to treatment: about 20 received Ad26.COV2.S at low or high dose, single or two shots; 5 received placebo; per-sample allocation not given. Samples came from day 63 after the first vaccine or placebo injection. Sequencing used immunoSEQ multiplex PCR; TCRdb keeps in-frame clones, though not all of them. The sample carries hundreds of thousands of clones, around nine tenths recorded once. The CDR3 extends over 18 amino acids. Deletions cut 0 bases from V and 0 bases from J, with 18 bases between. Germline V lookup: CDR1 SNHLY, CDR2 FYNNEI. This sample was included in a study of Ad26.COV2.S vaccination and SARS-CoV-2 variants. On the study more broadly: Intramuscularly, Ad26.COV2.S was given either once or twice, 56 days apart.

Specimen: peripheral blood, collected in a trial of Ad26.COV2.S vaccine versus placebo. The sequence came from a person between 18 and 65 years old who received the Ad26.COV2.S COVID-19 vaccine or a placebo. V gene TRBV2 combines with J gene TRBJ2-7; no firm D call. The DNA for the CDR3 is TGTGCCAGCAGTGAAGCTCTGGAGCTCAGGACCGACTCCTACGAGCAGTACTTC. Its translation: CASSEALELRTDSYEQYF.